This T cell receptor (beta chain) was obtained from a study of blood T cell repertoires in COVID-19 (dated by TCRdb to 2018 to 2020). For the wider study: Collaborator samples came from the United States, Italy and Spain and covered acute and convalescent phases of COVID-19. The material from the prospective study consisted of cDNA or gDNA derived from T cells, B-cell-depleted T cells, or PBMCs. Subjects who had been exposed to COVID-19, were actively infected with it, or had recovered from it provided the deeply sampled blood TCRbeta repertoires that made up the dataset. The repertoires were released in a freely available public database meant as a resource for research on the immune response to SARS-CoV-2. Samples came from the ongoing ImmuneRACE study (first 160 participants) plus 1,254 subjects from 6 global collaborators. The sample metadata nearly always contained a de-identified subject ID, COVID-19 status, age in years and sex. Where available, HLA class I and class II types were obtained from metadata supplied by the sample provider rather than from assay-based typing.

Summary of the overall study and its limitations: The quantity of clinical and demographic metadata differed by source and by participant and was supplied without curation.

Whole blood was collected in K2EDTA tubes by collaborating institutions according to the institutions' own protocols. For TCRbeta analysis, collaborators shipped samples as frozen whole blood, isolated PBMCs, or DNA extracted from either of those sample types. Comments on this clone: The antigen this receptor binds is unknown. No per-base quality is available; no much larger clone lies one base away.

V is pruned by 6 bases and J by 5 bases, leaving 5 bases of the junction without a gene match. The CDR3, cysteine through phenylalanine, is 13 amino acids long. The only DNA kept is the CDR3, 39 bases in frame from the first base. Per the germline V gene (reference sequence), MNHEY is the CDR1 and SMNVEV is the CDR2. TCRbeta CDR3 regions were amplified from genomic DNA using the immunoSEQ Assay, a bias-controlled multiplex PCR. The paper's data handling went like this. Nucleated cell counts per sample were estimated from amplification of reference gene primers within the assay. To quantify the absolute abundance of each unique TCRbeta CDR3 rearrangement, sequence reads were collapsed and filtered. Productive Simpson clonality was computed per sample as the square root of Simpson's diversity index over productive rearrangements. In its TCRdb copy, this immuneACCESS table keeps in-frame sequences only and misses some clones. Where compared with another copy, unresolved V genes explain less than half of these, and the others have no known cause. That table gives V, J and clone size, and the DNA gave D and trimming. Counted in this sample were more than 50,000 clones; around 87% of them appeared once. The ten largest account for 3.5% to 5% of the sample.

Sequenced sample: peripheral blood. The receptor comes from a human donor in a cohort sampled during active COVID-19. The rearranged chain carries TRBV27 and TRBJ2-5, with 8 bases in between that match TRBD1. The nucleotide sequence is TGTGCCAGCAGAGACAGGGGTTTCGAGACCCAGTACTTC. Translated, it reads CASRDRGFETQYF.